A selection of T cell receptor beta chains follows, all from one sample in a study of blood T cell repertoires in COVID-19. Clones were sequenced by immunoSEQ multiplex PCR, and TCRdb holds only the in-frame ones, with some missing. The sample carries fewer than 250,000 clones, 70% to 90% recorded once. Sequenced: peripheral blood. The source of these receptors is a man aged 50 to 60 with COVID-19, enrolled during active disease. The CDR3 runs from the conserved cysteine through the conserved F or W. A D gene is named only where the DNA matches it firmly. Expanded clones get a size class; other rows say once, few or many, or leave the size out.

size,V,J,D,DNA,CDR3
NA,TRBV18,TRBJ1-4,NA,TGTGCCAGCTCACCTAGAGGGACTAATGAAAAACTGTTTTTT,CASSPRGTNEKLFF
NA,TRBV19,TRBJ2-1,NA,TGTGCCAGTAGCAGGGGACAAATCAATGAGCAGTTCTTC,CASSRGQINEQFF
NA,TRBV24-1,TRBJ2-1,NA,TGTGCCACAAGGGGTCAGGGGAACAATGAGCAGTTCTTC,CATRGQGNNEQFF
NA,TRBV29-1,TRBJ2-5,TRBD1,TGCAGCGTTGGGCAGGGGGTGGGAGAGACCCAGTACTTC,CSVGQGVGETQYF
NA,TRBV19,TRBJ1-4,NA,TGTGCCAGTAGTGTAGGGCCTAATGAAAAACTGTTTTTT,CASSVGPNEKLFF
NA,TRBV7-3,TRBJ2-5,NA,TGTGCCAGCAGCTTAATATTCTTGGGAACCCGACAGGAACAGTTGATTACAGAAGAGACCCAGTACTTC,CASSLIFLGTRQEQLITEETQYF
few,TRBV5-1,TRBJ1-1,TRBD1,TGCGCCAGCAGCCCCACCGGACAGGGGGCTCGGACTGAAGCTTTCTTT,CASSPTGQGARTEAFF
NA,TRBV19,TRBJ2-1,NA,TGTGCCAGTAGTATTGGCCTAGGACTTTACAATGAGCAGTTCTTC,CASSIGLGLYNEQFF
NA,TRBV6-5,TRBJ1-5,NA,TGTGCCAGCAGTCAGGGTAATCAGCCCCAGCATTTT,CASSQGNQPQHF
few,TRBV7-3,TRBJ2-1,TRBD2,TGTGCCAGCAGCCCTGCGGGGGGGGCTGGGAATGAGCAGTTCTTC,CASSPAGGAGNEQFF
NA,TRBV29-1,TRBJ2-1,NA,TGCAGCGTTGGGGGGGACAGTTGGTTCGACAATGAGCAGTTCTTC,CSVGGDSWFDNEQFF
NA,TRBV19,TRBJ2-2,NA,TGTGCCAGTAGTCCCCCCCGACAGATCACCGGGGAGCTGTTTTTT,CASSPPRQITGELFF
NA,TRBV29-1,TRBJ1-1,NA,TGCAGCGGCGCGGGTGGGTCGGCTTTCTTT,CSGAGGSAFF
NA,TRBV30,TRBJ1-6,TRBD1,TGTGCCTGGAGCACGACAGGGACAGCGAGGTCACCCCTCCACTTT,CAWSTTGTARSPLHF
NA,TRBV6-6,TRBJ1-6,NA,TGTGCCAGCAGTCCCGGGACATCGGTTGGCTCACCCCTCCACTTT,CASSPGTSVGSPLHF
NA,TRBV5-6,TRBJ2-4,NA,TGTGCCAGCAGCTCCCGGCGCGGCGGAAACATTCAGTACTTC,CASSSRRGGNIQYF
NA,TRBV5-1,TRBJ1-4,TRBD1,TGCGCCAGCAGCTTTGTTACAGGGGATGAAAAACTGTTTTTT,CASSFVTGDEKLFF
few,TRBV24-1,TRBJ2-2,TRBD1,TGTGCCACCAGTGCCACGGGACAGGGTAGAACCGGGGAGCTGTTTTTT,CATSATGQGRTGELFF
NA,TRBV30,TRBJ1-2,NA,TGTGCCTGGAGTGTTTGGGGGGGTGGCTACACCTTC,CAWSVWGGGYTF
NA,TRBV5-1,TRBJ2-3,NA,TGCGCCAGCAGCTTTGGGCTCACTCTCATCACAGATACGCAGTATTTT,CASSFGLTLITDTQYF
NA,TRBV7-9,TRBJ2-5,NA,TGTGCCAGCAGCTTAATGGGTGCGGCCTCTACCAAAGAGACCCAGTACTTC,CASSLMGAASTKETQYF
NA,TRBV18,TRBJ2-7,NA,TGTGCCAGCTCACCTAGGGACATCTACGAGCAGTACTTC,CASSPRDIYEQYF
NA,TRBV2,TRBJ2-1,TRBD1,TGTGCCAGCAGTGAAGATAGGGGGCAGGTGTTCTTC,CASSEDRGQVFF
NA,TRBV6-5,TRBJ2-2,NA,TGTGCCAGCAGTTATACAGGGTCTACCGGGGAGCTGTTTTTT,CASSYTGSTGELFF
once,TRBV6-2/TRBV6-3,TRBJ2-2,TRBD1,TGTGCCAGCAGCGACAGGGGGCCCCCCGGGGAGCTGTTTTTT,CASSDRGPPGELFF
NA,TRBV7-9,TRBJ2-1,NA,TGTGCCAGCACCCCTGCGTTTTGGCGGGACGGCAATGAGCAGTTCTTC,CASTPAFWRDGNEQFF